This T cell receptor (beta chain) was sequenced in a study of cytomegalovirus exposure and HLA in healthy donors (dated by TCRdb to 2017 to 2019). With respect to the entire study: In an earlier analysis of some 550 of the donors, roughly 300 Gb of sequence data and 117 million unique TCR beta sequences from roughly 200 million T cells were reported. Around 330 gigabases of sequencing data and around 85 million unique TCR sequences made up an early release that covered under 750 HLA-typed donors. Of the roughly 390 genotyped donors, less than 85% were placed in the genetic ancestry cluster associated with self-reported Caucasian donors. The aim of the study was to test whether cataloging public T cell receptors could identify signatures of past pathogen exposure. The study profiled the T cell repertoires of about 720 subjects by immunosequencing and related them to cytomegalovirus serostatus. A separate validation cohort of roughly 130 different subjects was used in addition to the approximately 640-subject first cohort. The study combined high-throughput TCR immunosequencing, statistical association of individual TCRs with disease status, and machine learning to predict cytomegalovirus infection status. In a later analysis, previously published TCR beta repertoires from about 640 donors were re-analyzed and high-resolution HLA genotyping was added so that TCR occurrence patterns could be studied. In the later analysis, no new phenotypic data were used to find candidate immune exposures; instead, reliance was placed on TCR beta sequences and their occurrence across donors. To decide whether each TCR beta V gene segment behaved as functional or pseudogenic, an earlier analysis of over 500 of the donors relied on high-throughput TCR beta sequencing. Alongside the repertoire data, information on donor age, sex, ethnicity and CMV serostatus was compiled. In a later genetic analysis, genome-wide SNP genotypes for 398 of the 666 donors were used, and that subset was treated as a discovery cohort. Every discovery cohort repertoire had been produced on one sequencing platform. HLA typing covered class I and class II loci at four-digit resolution. Typing coverage differed by locus: A, B, C, DRB1 and DQB1 were typed in roughly 620-640 donors, DQA1 in 522, DPA1 in around 600, and DPB1 in just under 480. Several DR-DQ haplotypes were treated as single units for association and clustering because of strong linkage in the cohort. On average, over 200,000 unique TCR beta nucleotide sequences were sequenced per donor among 398 genotyped donors of the cohort, with roughly 18% of those sequences being non-productive. Overall study outcomes, separate from this receptor: For the cohort, immune exposure information was limited to CMV serostatus. A later genetic analysis reported fewer N-insertions in productive TCRs among donors in an Asian-associated ancestry cluster than the approximately 700-donor mean. Compared with equally common non-associated chains, HLA-associated TCR beta chains in a later analysis were more clonally expanded and had lower generation probabilities. A further reported finding was that TCR beta sequences accurately predicted the HLA-A and HLA-B alleles for most subjects in the first cohort. An association between a missense DCLRE1C variant and V-gene and J-gene trimming of TCR beta chains was found in a later genetic analysis and replicated in an independent cohort. Broadly in line with IMGT annotations, most TCR beta V segments showed up in productive rearrangements about 90% or about 30% of the time in an earlier analysis of approximately 600 of the donors. Because counts were too low, about 18 rarely observed V segments, including chromosome 9 orphons, were excluded from the earlier analysis of 587 of the donors. Correlated functional status among segregating V segments might reflect linkage disequilibrium, but an unknown experimental factor could not be ruled out. The classifier was reported to diagnose cytomegalovirus status with high specificity and sensitivity in both the original and validation cohorts. The cohort was sequenced for TCR beta chains only, and without alpha or paired-chain data the features that could be detected were limited. Presence/absence analyses assumed roughly uniform sequencing depth across donors, an assumption that may not hold. Specific HLA alleles were associated with 16,951 TCR beta sequences at a false discovery rate of 0.05 in a later analysis. A few of the identified cytomegalovirus-associated TCR beta chains were confirmed in vitro to be specific for cytomegalovirus antigens. The study gave a list of some 150 TCR beta chains associated with cytomegalovirus. Strong co-occurrence of HLA alleles, especially DR and DQ, made assigning TCR associations to individual alleles difficult. The authors suggested that the approach could potentially be generalized to other disease states and immunological phenotypes. According to a later analysis, most CMV-associated TCR beta chains appeared to be HLA-restricted, and the HLA associations seemed to be driven largely by CMV exposure. Most TCR sequences were seen in very few donors, while some public TCRs were found in many individuals. Because HLA typing was unavailable for some donors at each locus, only the typed subset was used in association tests. In a later analysis, several top co-occurrence clusters were reported to appear linked to parvovirus B19, influenza, CMV and Epstein-Barr virus. In a later analysis, the rate of TCR association differed among HLA loci, with DRB1 alleles having the most associated TCRs and HLA-C alleles having the fewest. A group of highly shared sequence variants was considered likely to be a technical artifact of the sequencing pipeline.

In total, approximately 700 healthy bone marrow donors made up the cohort. At the time of sampling, every cohort member was nominally healthy, though immune exposures that went unrecorded were likely present. The donor tested CMV seropositive, placing the donor among the 250 to 350 seropositive members of the cohort. A peripheral blood sample was collected from each donor, and TCR beta sequencing was performed on peripheral blood mononuclear cells. The Qiagen DNeasy Blood Extraction Kit was used to extract genomic DNA from the blood cell samples. The library was prepared using the immunoSEQ multiplex PCR assay. The multiplex PCR relied on a mix of 60 forward primers for TCR Vbeta segments and 13 reverse primers for TCR Jbeta segments. The CDR3 region of rearranged TCR beta genes was amplified from genomic DNA by a multiplex PCR assay. Amplified TCR beta libraries were sequenced as 87-base-pair reads on the Illumina HiSeq System. The authors' analysis ran thus. A later analysis counted about 80 million unique TCR beta chains across the 666 repertoires, and approximately 11 million of these chains were shared by at least two donors. Raw reads were error-corrected and collapsed into unique sequences with a nearest-neighbor algorithm that merged closely related sequences to remove PCR and sequencing errors. To assign V, D and J gene segments, CDR3 sequences were aligned to IMGT reference sequences. For a sequence to be retained, a match of at least six nucleotides was required to both a V gene segment and a J gene segment. A rearrangement was called productive if the CDR3 had no stop codons and remained in frame with V and J, and every other rearrangement was called non-productive. CDR3 was defined by IMGT convention, running from the second conserved V-encoded cysteine to the conserved J-encoded phenylalanine. The earlier analysis of about 590 of the donors excluded sequences that lacked an unambiguous match to a single V gene segment. In an earlier analysis of approximately 560 of the donors, a V segment was called functional when productive rearrangements were above 56.7%, and segregating when the standard deviation between donors exceeded 5%. To diagnose cytomegalovirus status from the catalog of TCR beta chain sequences, a statistical classification framework was built. V and J gene assignment, in a later analysis, came from comparing TCR nucleotide sequences with IMGT/GENE-DB human TR gene sequences. Using the TCRdist pipeline, a later analysis assigned CDR3 sequences along with most-parsimonious VDJ recombination scenarios. In a later analysis, every TCR beta chain was defined by the combination of its CDR3 amino acid sequence and its V-gene family, and reads without a unique V-gene family were dropped. A later analysis removed 592 highly shared, low-generation-probability nucleotide sequences to deal with suspected cross-contamination and a sequencing artifact. A later analysis calculated a clonal expansion index for each public chain from normalized within-repertoire ranks of inferred template counts. In a later analysis, generation probabilities were computed with a VDJ recombination model fitted to out-of-frame rearrangements, and the resulting probabilities were checked against IGoR. In a later analysis, TCR-TCR, TCR-HLA and TCR-CMV co-occurrence was scored with hypergeometric tests, and a repertoire-size bias correction was applied to TCR pairs. False discovery rates were estimated in a later analysis by permuting HLA or CMV assignments 20 times. A later analysis grouped co-occurring TCRs with DBSCAN, adding TCRdist sequence similarity when clustering within HLA-allele-positive subsets. Repertoires with fewer than 30,000 or more than 120,000 public chains were left out of co-occurrence clustering, as were about five repertoires with anomalous nucleotide sharing. TCRdb carries this immuneACCESS record with in-frame sequences only. Its versions omit some clonotypes, under half of them owing to an unresolved V gene in the studies checked, with the rest unexplained. V and J calls and clone size are those listed in that table; D and trimming were worked out from the DNA. This sample comprises about 160,000 clones, around four fifths of them detected only once. 9.5% to 10% of the sample is taken by the ten largest.

This clone was counted only a few times. Its specific antigen is unknown. Within one base of it there is no much larger clone, and no base qualities were kept. Sequenced: PBMCs. This sequence originates from a man between 18 and 29 years old in good health and CMV-seropositive.

The CDR3 region has the sequence CAAGERGANYGYTF. The DNA reads as follows: TGTGCCGCGGGGGAGAGGGGAGCCAACTATGGCTACACCTTC. The chain joins TRBV6-5 to TRBJ1-2; tentative D gene TRBD1, with 5 bases matching. CDR1 and CDR2 (MNHEY, SVGAGI) derive from the germline V gene. Inclusive of the bounding cysteine and phenylalanine, the CDR3 is 14 residues long. Only the CDR3 DNA stays, 42 bases, in frame from base 1. V drops 11 bases and J drops 2 bases, leaving 18 bases in between.